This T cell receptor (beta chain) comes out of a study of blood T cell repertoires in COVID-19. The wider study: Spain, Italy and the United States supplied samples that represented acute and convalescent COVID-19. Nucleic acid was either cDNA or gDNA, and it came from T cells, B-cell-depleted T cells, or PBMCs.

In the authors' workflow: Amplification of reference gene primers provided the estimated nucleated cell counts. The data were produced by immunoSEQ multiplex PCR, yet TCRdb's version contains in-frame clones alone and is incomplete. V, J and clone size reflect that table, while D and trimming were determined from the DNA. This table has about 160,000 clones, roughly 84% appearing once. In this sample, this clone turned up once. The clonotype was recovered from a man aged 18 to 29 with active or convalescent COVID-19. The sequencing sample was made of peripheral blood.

The CDR3 nucleotides are TGTGCCAGTAGTATAAGACGCGGCGTTAACTATGGCTACACCTTC. Its translation is CASSIRRGVNYGYTF. This chain connects TRBV19 to TRBJ1-2; D gene ambiguous. The CDR3 is 15 residues long. Trimming pared 2 bases from V and 1 base from J, leaving 11 bases between. CDR1 LNHDA and CDR2 SQIVND come from the germline V gene (reference sequence).